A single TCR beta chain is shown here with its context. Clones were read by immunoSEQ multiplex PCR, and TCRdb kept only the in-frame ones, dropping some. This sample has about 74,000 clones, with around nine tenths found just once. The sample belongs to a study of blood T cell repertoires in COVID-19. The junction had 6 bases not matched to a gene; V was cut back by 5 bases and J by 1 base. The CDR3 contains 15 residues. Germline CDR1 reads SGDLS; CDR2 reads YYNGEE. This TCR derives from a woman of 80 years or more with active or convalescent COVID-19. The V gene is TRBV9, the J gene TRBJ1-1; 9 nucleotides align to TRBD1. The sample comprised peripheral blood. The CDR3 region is CASRAQGARNTEAFF. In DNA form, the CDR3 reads TGTGCCAGCAGAGCACAGGGGGCAAGGAACACTGAAGCTTTCTTT. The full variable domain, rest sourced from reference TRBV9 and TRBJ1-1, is DSGVTQTPKHLITATGQRVTLRCSPRSGDLSVYWYQQSLDQGLQFLIQYYNGEERAKGNILERFSAQQFPDLHSELNLSSLELGDSALYFCASRAQGARNTEAFFGQGTRLTVV.